This T cell receptor (beta chain) was captured by sequencing in a study of glioma-infiltrating T cells. Whole-study results and caveats: Above-expected tissue-blood divergence occurred in all gliomas, most in low-grade ones. Tissue and blood shared very few CDR3 sequences.

This clonotype has just a few counts. Its antigen is as yet unknown. Amplification of TCR alpha and beta CDR3 regions from RNA used iRepertoire nested multiplex PCR. One-step reverse transcription and amplification started from approximately 100-400 ng of tissue mRNA or PBMC total RNA. TCRdb processed the multiplex PCR reads anew with MiXCR; each CDR3 protein has one entry. Of 100,000 to 150,000 distinct CDR3 sequences in the sample, about 25% were seen once. Per germline, CDR1 SNHLY and CDR2 FYNNEI. The V and J ends lost 7 bases and 5 bases respectively, with 14 bases between them. This CDR3 contains 14 residues.

The chain links TRBV2 to TRBJ2-2; D remains unclear. This TCR came from a human donor with low-grade glioma or glioblastoma, undergoing nonglioma brain surgery, or in good health (not recorded which). Input material: glioma tissue, nonneoplastic brain tissue, or PBMCs (not recorded which). The CDR3 loop is CASKSTLWTGELFF. CDR3 DNA sequence: TGTGCCAGCAAATCTACCCTGTGGACCGGGGAGCTGTTTTTT.